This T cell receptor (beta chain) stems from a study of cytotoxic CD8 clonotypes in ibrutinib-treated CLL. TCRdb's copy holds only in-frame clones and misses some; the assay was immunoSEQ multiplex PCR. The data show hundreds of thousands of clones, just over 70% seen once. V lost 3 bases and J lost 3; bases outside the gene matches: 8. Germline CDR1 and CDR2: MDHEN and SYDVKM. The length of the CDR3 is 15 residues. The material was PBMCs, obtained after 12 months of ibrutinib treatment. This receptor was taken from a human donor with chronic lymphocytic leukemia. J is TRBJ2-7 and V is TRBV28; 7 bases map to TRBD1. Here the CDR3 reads CASSFLRDSLYEQYF. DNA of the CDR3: TGTGCCAGCAGTTTCCTGAGGGACAGCCTCTACGAGCAGTACTTC.